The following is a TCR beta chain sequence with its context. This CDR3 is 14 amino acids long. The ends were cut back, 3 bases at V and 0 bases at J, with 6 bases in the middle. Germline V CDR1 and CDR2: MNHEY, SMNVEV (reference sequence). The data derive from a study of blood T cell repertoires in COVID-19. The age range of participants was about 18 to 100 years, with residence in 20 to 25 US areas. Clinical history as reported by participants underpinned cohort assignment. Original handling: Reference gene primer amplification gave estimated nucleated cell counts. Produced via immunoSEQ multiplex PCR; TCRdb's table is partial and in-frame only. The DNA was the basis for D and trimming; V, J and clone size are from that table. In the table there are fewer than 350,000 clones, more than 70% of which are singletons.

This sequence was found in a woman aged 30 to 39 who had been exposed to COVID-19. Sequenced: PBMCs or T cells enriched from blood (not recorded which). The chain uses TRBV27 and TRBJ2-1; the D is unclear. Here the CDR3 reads CASSLGRSYNEQFF. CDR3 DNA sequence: TGTGCCAGCAGTTTGGGCCGCTCCTACAATGAGCAGTTCTTC.